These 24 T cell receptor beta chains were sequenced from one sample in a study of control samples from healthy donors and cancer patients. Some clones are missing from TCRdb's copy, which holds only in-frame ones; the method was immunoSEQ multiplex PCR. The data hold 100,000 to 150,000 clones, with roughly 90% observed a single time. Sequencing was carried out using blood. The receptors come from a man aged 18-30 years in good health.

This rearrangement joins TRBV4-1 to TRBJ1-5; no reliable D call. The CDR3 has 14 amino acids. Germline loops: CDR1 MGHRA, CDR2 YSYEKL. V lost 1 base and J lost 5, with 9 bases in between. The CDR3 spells CASSQAAGDQPQHF. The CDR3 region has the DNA TGCGCCAGCAGCCAAGCGGCAGGAGATCAGCCCCAGCATTTT.

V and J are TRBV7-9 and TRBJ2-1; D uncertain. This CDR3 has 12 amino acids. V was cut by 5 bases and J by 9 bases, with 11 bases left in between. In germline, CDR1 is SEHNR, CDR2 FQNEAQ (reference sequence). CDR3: CASSLGKSEQFF. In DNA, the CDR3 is TGTGCCAGCAGCCTGGGCAAGAGTGAGCAGTTCTTC.

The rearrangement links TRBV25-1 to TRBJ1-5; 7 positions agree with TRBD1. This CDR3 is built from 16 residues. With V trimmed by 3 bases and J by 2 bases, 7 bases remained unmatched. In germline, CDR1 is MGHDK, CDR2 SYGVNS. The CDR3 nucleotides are TGTGCCAGCAGTGAGGGTACAGGGGTGGGCAATCAGCCCCAGCATTTT. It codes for CASSEGTGVGNQPQHF. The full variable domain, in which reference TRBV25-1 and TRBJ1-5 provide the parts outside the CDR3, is EADIYQTPRYLVIGTGKKITLECSQTMGHDKMYWYQQDPGMELHLIHYSYGVNSTEKGDLSSESTVSRIRTEHFPLTLESARPSHTSQYLCASSEGTGVGNQPQHFGDGTRLSIL.

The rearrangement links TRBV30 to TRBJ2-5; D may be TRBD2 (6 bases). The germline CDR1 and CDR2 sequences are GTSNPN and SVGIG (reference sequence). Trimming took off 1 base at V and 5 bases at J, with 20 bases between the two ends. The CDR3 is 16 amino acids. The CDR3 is CAWSDPLQGGLETQYF. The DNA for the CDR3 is TGTGCCTGGAGTGACCCTTTGCAGGGAGGATTGGAGACCCAGTACTTC.

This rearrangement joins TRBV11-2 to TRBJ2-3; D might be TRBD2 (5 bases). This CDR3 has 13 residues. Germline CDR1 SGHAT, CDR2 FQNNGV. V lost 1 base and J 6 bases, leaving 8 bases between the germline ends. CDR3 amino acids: CASSLAGEDTQYF. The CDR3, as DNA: TGTGCCAGCAGCTTAGCTGGGGAGGATACGCAGTATTTT.

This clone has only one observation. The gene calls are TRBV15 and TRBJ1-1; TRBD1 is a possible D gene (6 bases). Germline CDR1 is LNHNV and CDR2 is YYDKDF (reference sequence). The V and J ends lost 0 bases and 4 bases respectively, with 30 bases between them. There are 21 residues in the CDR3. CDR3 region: CATSRDWRRGGRSYGPTEAFF. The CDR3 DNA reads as TGTGCCACCAGCAGAGATTGGCGTAGGGGGGGTAGGTCATACGGTCCCACTGAAGCTTTCTTT.

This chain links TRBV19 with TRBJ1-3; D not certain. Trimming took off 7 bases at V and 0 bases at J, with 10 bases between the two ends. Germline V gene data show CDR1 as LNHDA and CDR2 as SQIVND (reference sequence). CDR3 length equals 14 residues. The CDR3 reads CASNELSSGNTIYF. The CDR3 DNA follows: TGTGCCAGTAACGAACTCAGCTCTGGAAACACCATATATTTT.

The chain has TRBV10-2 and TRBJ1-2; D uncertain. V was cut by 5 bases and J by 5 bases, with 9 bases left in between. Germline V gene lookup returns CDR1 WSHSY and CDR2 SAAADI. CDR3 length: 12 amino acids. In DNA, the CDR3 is TGCGCCAGCAGTAGGACCGAATATGGCTACACCTTC. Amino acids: CASSRTEYGYTF.

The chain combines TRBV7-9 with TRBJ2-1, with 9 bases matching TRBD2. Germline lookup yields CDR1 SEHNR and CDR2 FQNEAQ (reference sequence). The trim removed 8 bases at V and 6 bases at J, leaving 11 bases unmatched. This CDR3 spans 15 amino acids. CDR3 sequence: CASWAQRGDFNEQFF. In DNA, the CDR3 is TGTGCCAGCTGGGCCCAGCGGGGGGATTTCAATGAGCAGTTCTTC.

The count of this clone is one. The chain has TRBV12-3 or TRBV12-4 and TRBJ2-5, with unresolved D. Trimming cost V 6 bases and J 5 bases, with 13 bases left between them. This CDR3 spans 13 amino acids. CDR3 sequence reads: CASSRTGPETQYF. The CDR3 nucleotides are TGTGCCAGCAGCCGTACGGGCCCGGAGACCCAGTACTTC.

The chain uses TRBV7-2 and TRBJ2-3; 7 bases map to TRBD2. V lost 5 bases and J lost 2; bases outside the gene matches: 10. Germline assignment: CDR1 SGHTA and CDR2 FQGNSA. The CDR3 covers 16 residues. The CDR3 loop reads CASSPLADQSTDTQYF. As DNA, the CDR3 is TGTGCCAGCAGCCCGCTAGCGGATCAATCCACAGATACGCAGTATTTT.

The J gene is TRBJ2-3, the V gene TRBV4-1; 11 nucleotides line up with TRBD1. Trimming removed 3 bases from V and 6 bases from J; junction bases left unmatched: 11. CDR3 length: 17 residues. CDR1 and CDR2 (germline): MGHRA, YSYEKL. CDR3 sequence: CASSQRSGTGGADTQYF. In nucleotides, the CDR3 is TGCGCCAGCAGCCAGAGGTCCGGGACAGGGGGGGCGGATACGCAGTATTTT.

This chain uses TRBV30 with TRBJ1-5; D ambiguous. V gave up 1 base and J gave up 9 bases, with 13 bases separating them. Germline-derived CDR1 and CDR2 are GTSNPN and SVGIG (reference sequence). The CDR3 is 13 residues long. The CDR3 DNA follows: TGTGCCTGGAGTGGTGGGTCCTTTGGGCCCCAGCATTTT. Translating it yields CAWSGGSFGPQHF. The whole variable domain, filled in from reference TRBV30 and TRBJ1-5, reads SQTIHQWPATLVQPVGSPLSLECTVEGTSNPNLYWYRQAAGRGLQLLFYSVGIGQISSEVPQNLSASRPQDRQFILSSKKLLLSDSGFYLCAWSGGSFGPQHFGDGTRLSIL.

The CDR3 region has the DNA TGTGCCAGCAGCGGTCGGTACGAGCAGTACTTC. This gives the protein CASSGRYEQYF. The V call is TRBV11-2, the J call TRBJ2-7, with no clear D. V dropped 5 bases and J dropped 4 bases, with 6 bases sitting between them. CDR1 and CDR2 from the germline V gene are SGHAT and FQNNGV. The length of the CDR3 is 11 residues.

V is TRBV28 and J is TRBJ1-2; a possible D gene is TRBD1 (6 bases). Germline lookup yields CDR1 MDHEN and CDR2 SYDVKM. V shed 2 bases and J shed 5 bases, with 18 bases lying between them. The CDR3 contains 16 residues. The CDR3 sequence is CASSLGGGGARYGYTF. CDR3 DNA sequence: TGTGCCAGCAGTTTAGGTGGGGGGGGCGCTAGGTATGGCTACACCTTC.

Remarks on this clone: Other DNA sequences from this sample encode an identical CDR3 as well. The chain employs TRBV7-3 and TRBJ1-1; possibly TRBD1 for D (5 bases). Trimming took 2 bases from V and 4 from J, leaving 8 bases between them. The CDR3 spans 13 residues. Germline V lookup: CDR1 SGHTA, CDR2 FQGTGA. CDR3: CASSLGAGTEAFF. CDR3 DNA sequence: TGTGCCAGCAGCTTAGGGGCGGGCACTGAAGCTTTCTTT.

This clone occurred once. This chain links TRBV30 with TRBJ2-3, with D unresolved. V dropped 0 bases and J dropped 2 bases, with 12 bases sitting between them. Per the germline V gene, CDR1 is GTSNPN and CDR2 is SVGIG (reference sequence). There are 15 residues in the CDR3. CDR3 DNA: TGTGCCTGGAGTGTACACTACGGGTACACAGATACGCAGTATTTT. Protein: CAWSVHYGYTDTQYF.

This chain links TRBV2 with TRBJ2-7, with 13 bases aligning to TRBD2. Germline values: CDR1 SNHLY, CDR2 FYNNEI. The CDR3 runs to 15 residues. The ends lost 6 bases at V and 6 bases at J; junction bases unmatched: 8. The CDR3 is CASSGLAGALFEQYV. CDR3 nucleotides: TGTGCCAGCAGCGGACTAGCGGGAGCCCTCTTCGAGCAGTACGTC.

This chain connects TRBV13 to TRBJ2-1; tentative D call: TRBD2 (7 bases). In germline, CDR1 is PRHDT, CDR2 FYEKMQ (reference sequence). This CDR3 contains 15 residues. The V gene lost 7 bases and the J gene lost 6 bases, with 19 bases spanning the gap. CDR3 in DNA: TGTGCCAGCATCACCCGGGGGGCAGGTATCAATGAGCAGTTCTTC. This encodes CASITRGAGINEQFF.

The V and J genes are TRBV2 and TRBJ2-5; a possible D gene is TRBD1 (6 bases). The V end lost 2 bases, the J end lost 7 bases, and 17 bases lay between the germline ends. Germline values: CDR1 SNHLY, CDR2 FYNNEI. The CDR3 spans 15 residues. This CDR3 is CASSESPVAGVTQYF. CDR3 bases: TGTGCCAGCAGTGAATCCCCCGTGGCAGGGGTGACCCAGTACTTC.

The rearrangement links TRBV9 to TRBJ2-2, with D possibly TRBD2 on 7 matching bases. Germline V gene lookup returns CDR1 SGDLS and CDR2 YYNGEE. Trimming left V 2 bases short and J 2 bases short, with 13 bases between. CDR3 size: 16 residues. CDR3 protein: CASSVAGAPNTGELFF. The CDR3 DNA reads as TGTGCCAGCAGCGTCGCGGGGGCGCCTAACACCGGGGAGCTGTTTTTT.

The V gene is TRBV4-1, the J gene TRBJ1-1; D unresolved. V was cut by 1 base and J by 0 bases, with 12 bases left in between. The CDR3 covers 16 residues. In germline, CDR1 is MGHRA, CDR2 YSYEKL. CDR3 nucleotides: TGCGCCAGCAGCCAAGGGTTGTTGAGGATGAACACTGAAGCTTTCTTT. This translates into CASSQGLLRMNTEAFF.

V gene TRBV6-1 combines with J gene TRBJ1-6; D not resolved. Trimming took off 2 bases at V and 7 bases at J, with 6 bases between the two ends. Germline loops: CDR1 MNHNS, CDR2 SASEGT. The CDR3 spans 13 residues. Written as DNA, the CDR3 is TGTGCCAGCAGTGAATATGACAATTCACCCCTCCACTTT. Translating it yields CASSEYDNSPLHF.

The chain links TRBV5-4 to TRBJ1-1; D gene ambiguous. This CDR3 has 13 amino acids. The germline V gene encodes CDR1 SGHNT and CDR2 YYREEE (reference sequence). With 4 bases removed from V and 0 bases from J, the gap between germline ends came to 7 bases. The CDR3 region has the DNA TGTGCCAGCAGCCAGACACTGAACACTGAAGCTTTCTTT. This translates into CASSQTLNTEAFF.